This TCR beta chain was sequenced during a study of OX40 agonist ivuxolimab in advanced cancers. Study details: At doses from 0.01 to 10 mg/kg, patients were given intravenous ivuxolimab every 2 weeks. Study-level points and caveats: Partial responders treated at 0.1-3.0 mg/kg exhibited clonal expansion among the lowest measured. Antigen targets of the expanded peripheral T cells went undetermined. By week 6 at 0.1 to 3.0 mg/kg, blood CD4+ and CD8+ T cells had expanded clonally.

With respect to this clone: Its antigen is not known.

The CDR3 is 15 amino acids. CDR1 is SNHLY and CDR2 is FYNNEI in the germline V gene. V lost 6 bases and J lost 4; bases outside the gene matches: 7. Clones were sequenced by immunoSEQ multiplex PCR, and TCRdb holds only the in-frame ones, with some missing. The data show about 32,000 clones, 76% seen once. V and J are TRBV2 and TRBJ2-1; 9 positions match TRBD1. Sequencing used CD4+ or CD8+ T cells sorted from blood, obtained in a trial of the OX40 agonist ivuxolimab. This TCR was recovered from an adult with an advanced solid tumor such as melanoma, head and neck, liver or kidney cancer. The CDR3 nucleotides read TGTGCCAGCAGCGAGGACAGGGGAATTTACAATGAGCAGTTCTTC. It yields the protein CASSEDRGIYNEQFF.